The present TCR beta chain was sequenced within a study of identical twins. Each CDR3 protein is one row after TCRdb ran MiXCR on the 5' RACE reads. The table has approximately 250,000 distinct CDR3 sequences, 5% to 7% seen once; the top ten hold less than 15%. Overall study findings and caveats: Zero-insertion analyses might be partly confounded by invariant T cells like MAIT and iNKT.

In the case of this clonotype: Its antigen is still unknown.

Another study also made use of these data, one on T cells expressing NK-cell markers. In that study: TCR beta repertoires came from sorted CD3+CD56+NKG2C+, CD3+CD56+NKG2C- and CD3+CD56-NKG2C+ T cells. With respect to HCMV, seven of the eight sequenced donors were seropositive, and one was seronegative. These clonotypes, the leaders elsewhere, also led the CD3+CD56-NKG2C+ fraction in a handful of donors.

This TCR was recovered from a woman aged 18-30 years in good health. The sequencing sample was made of CD8+ T cells sorted from blood.

CDR3 coding DNA: TGTGCCAGCAGCTTATCCCCTGGGCAGTACTTC. Its translation is CASSLSPGQYF. This chain uses TRBV5-8 with TRBJ2-7; D unclear. Between the trimmed V and J ends, which lost 2 bases and 9 bases, there was a span of 9 bases. Germline V gives CDR1 SGHTS, CDR2 YDEGEE. The CDR3 contains 11 residues.